The clone carrying this T cell receptor beta chain was recorded a few times. What it binds is unknown. The record originates from a study of T cell responses to AZD1222 COVID-19 vaccine. Overall study findings and caveats: The donor group comprised mostly white British people and more females; the analysis possibly underestimated clonal diversity.

The repertoire was sequenced with immunoSEQ multiplex PCR; TCRdb's copy has only in-frame clones and lacks some. The sample carries 100,000 to 150,000 clones, around 84% recorded once. The J segment lost 5 bases and the V segment lost 4 bases, leaving 7 bases of the junction unmatched. This CDR3 is built from 16 residues. The germline CDR1 and CDR2 sequences are MNHEY and SVGAGI. The TCR comes from an adult who received the AZD1222 COVID-19 vaccine. Specimen: peripheral blood, collected 28 days after the second AZD1222 dose. The chain carries TRBV6-5 and TRBJ2-2; 10 nucleotides agree with TRBD2. CDR3 coding DNA: TGTGCCAGCAGTTCTACGGGACTAGCGAGAACCGGGGAGCTGTTTTTT. Translated, it gives CASSSTGLARTGELFF.